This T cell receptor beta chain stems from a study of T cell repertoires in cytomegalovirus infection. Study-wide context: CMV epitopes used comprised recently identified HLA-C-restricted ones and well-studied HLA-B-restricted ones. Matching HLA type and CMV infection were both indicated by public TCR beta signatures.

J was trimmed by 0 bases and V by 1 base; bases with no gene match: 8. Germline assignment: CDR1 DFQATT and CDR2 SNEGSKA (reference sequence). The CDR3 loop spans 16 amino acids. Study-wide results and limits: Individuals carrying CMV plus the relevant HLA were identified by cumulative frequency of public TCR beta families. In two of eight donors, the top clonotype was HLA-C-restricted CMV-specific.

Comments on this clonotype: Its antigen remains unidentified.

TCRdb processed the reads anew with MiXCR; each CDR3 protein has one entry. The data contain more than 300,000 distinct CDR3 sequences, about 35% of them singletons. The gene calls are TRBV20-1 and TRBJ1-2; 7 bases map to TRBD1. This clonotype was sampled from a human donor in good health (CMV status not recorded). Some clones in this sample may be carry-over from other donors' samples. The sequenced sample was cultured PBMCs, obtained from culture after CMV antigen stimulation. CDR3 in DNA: TGCAGTGCTAGAGTGGAGAGAACAGGGGCTAACTATGGCTACACCTTC. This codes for CSARVERTGANYGYTF.